This T cell receptor beta chain stems from a study of T-cell memory formation after mild COVID-19 (dated by TCRdb to the early 2020s). Background on the whole study: TCR sequence clusters from the two donors were largely donor specific. In a couple of donors, T-cell clones that expanded and contracted after mild COVID-19 were tracked by sequencing TCRalpha and TCRbeta repertoires over time. The cohort was made up of two young adult volunteers, one female and one male, who were previously healthy. What the authors observed across the whole study: The second-wave clones that peaked on day 37 were not confirmed to be SARS-CoV-2 specific. Contracting CD4+ clones appeared mostly in the CM and EM memory subsets, whereas CD8+ clones were enriched in EMRA. Only a couple of mild cases were covered in the study, and larger cohorts including severe cases with pre-infection samples were considered necessary. Some responding clones were detected in pre-infection memory, suggesting pre-existing cross-reactive memory T cells joined the SARS-CoV-2 response. Clones that contracted from day 15 to 85 showed balanced CD4/CD8 phenotypes, whereas a second wave of clones that expanded from day 15 to 37 leaned towards CD4+.

Per the germline V gene, SGHVS is the CDR1 and FNYEAQ is the CDR2. V has 6 bases trimmed and J has 3 bases trimmed; junction bases matching no gene number 8. The CDR3 goes from the cysteine to the phenylalanine over 15 residues. Only the CDR3 DNA is retained, 45 bases long and in frame from the first base. This clonotype has more than one count but fewer than ten. Its target antigen remains unknown. No clone much larger than this one lies a single base away; base qualities are absent. The sequencing machine was an Illumina NovaSeq 6000. Using 5'RACE with constant-segment primers, TCRalpha and TCRbeta cDNA libraries were constructed, with sample barcodes and unique molecular identifiers added in the process. RNA was extracted from every sample with Trizol reagent. The libraries were amplified in two PCR steps, and the second step added a second sample barcode and Illumina TruSeq adapters. The libraries were sequenced on an Illumina NovaSeq using 2 x 150 bp paired-end reads. The original pipeline was this. Demultiplexing of reads and collapsing into UMI-guided consensus sequences were performed with migec v1.2.7. Using mixcr v2.1.11, the UMI consensuses were aligned to TRA and TRB V and J templates and assembled into clonotypes. Clonotypes were classified as expanded or contracted when called significant by both edgeR and NoisET, with noise models trained on biological replicates. edgeR calls used a false discovery rate-adjusted p below 0.01 and a log2 fold-change threshold of 1. PCA with hierarchical clustering of max-normalized trajectories of the 1000 most abundant clonotypes was used as exploratory dynamics analysis. Separately sequenced CD4+ and CD8+ repertoires were used to assign the CD4 or CD8 phenotype of responding clones. The raw public data were reprocessed by TCRdb itself: fastp quality trimming at Q25, MiXCR clonotype calling, in-frame beta chains only. Each CDR3 protein gets just one entry, which takes the most common genes and DNA from the rows behind it. These V and J calls are TCRdb output, not the study's own analysis. This sample has roughly 250,000 distinct CDR3 sequences in its table, and about 17% of those were observed once. The ten largest clones capture approximately 3.6% of the sample.

PBMCs were isolated by Ficoll-Paque density gradient centrifugation. This TCR came from a man aged 18-30 years who had mild COVID-19 (a few samples of this study predate the infection). The sample titles of this study are shuffled in the database, so cell type and time point are left out; the donor was told from shared clones. Sequencing was carried out using PBMCs or a T cell subset sorted from them (not recorded which). The chain is made from TRBV7-6 and TRBJ2-1; 7 central bases correspond to TRBD1. The DNA sequence follows: TGTGCCAGCAGTGATACAGGGGTCCACTACAATGAGCAGTTCTTC. This translates into CASSDTGVHYNEQFF.